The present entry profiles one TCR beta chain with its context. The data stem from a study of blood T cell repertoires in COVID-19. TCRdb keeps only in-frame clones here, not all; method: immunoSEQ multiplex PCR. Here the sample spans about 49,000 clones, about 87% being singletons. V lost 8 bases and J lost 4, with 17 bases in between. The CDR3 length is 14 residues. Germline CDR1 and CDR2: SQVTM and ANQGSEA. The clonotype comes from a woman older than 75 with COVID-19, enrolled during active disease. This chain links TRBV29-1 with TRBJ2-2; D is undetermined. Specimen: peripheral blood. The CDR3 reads CSTTPRSVTGELFF. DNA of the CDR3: TGCAGCACAACCCCCCGATCCGTCACCGGGGAGCTGTTTTTT.